The clone carrying this TCR beta chain was detected many times. Clinical symptoms, serum thyroxine and TRAb, thyroid ultrasound and orbital computed tomography together formed the diagnostic basis. Fresh peripheral blood, about 10 ml of it, supplied the PBMCs. This entry belongs to a study of T cells in Graves' hyperthyroidism and ophthalmopathy. Amplification targeted TCR beta CDR3 regions from RNA transcripts. The TCR CDR3 first-round RT-PCR relied on the HTBI primer set. Each CDR3 protein gets one entry after TCRdb re-called the multiplex PCR reads with MiXCR. The table includes around 540,000 distinct CDR3 sequences, approximately 16% detected once. The CDR3 length is 14 residues. V lost 2 bases and J lost 5; bases outside the gene matches: 4.

This receptor was obtained from a woman aged 30 to 39 with Graves' ophthalmopathy. J is TRBJ2-3 and V is TRBV12-3 or TRBV12-4, with TRBD2 matching over 7 bases. The source material was blood. CDR3: CASSLMGGEDTQYF. The CDR3 region has the DNA TGTGCCAGCAGTTTAATGGGAGGGGAAGATACGCAGTATTTT.